The source of this T cell receptor (beta chain) is a study of blood T cell repertoires in COVID-19 (dated by TCRdb to between 2020 and 2021). About the investigation overall: Samples from collaborators originated in the United States, Italy and Spain and spanned both the acute and convalescent phases of COVID-19. The material from the prospective study consisted of cDNA or gDNA derived from T cells, B-cell-depleted T cells, or PBMCs. Subjects who had been exposed to COVID-19, were actively infected with it, or had recovered from it provided the deeply sampled blood TCRbeta repertoires that made up the dataset. The repertoires were released in a freely available public database meant as a resource for research on the immune response to SARS-CoV-2. Samples were obtained from the ongoing ImmuneRACE study (first 160 participants) and from some 1,300 subjects provided by 6 global collaborators. The sample metadata nearly always contained a de-identified subject ID, COVID-19 status, age in years and sex. Where available, HLA class I and class II types were taken from metadata supplied by the sample provider and were not determined by assay-based typing.

The immunoSEQ Assay, a bias-controlled multiplex PCR, was used to amplify TCRbeta CDR3 regions from genomic DNA. In the original analysis: Nucleated cell counts per sample were estimated from amplification of reference gene primers within the assay. To quantify the absolute abundance of each unique TCRbeta CDR3 rearrangement, sequence reads were collapsed and filtered. For each sample, productive Simpson clonality was calculated as the square root of Simpson's diversity index over productive rearrangements. This immuneACCESS table, as held by TCRdb, lists in-frame sequences with V and J called but not all clones. Of the missing ones, under half trace to an unresolved V gene in checked studies; the others have no known cause. Clone size and the V and J calls come from that table; the DNA yielded D and trimming. This sample is represented by some 250,000 clones; approximately 83% of them were singletons. The top ten hold around 30% of the sample.

The germline V gene specifies SGHRS as CDR1 and YFSETQ as CDR2. Reading from cysteine to phenylalanine, the CDR3 counts 17 amino acids. Only CDR3 DNA remains: 51 bases, in frame from the first base. V loses 0 bases, J loses 4 bases, and the germline ends lie 18 bases apart. Collaborating institutions collected whole blood in K2EDTA tubes following their own protocols. For TCRbeta analysis, collaborators shipped samples as frozen whole blood, isolated PBMCs, or DNA extracted from either of those sample types. On the study overall, not on this receptor specifically: How much clinical and demographic metadata was included differed by source and by participant, and the metadata was provided uncurated.

Regarding this clone: It lacks a known antigen. Per-base quality was not reported, and no clone a single base away is much larger than it.

Sequenced material: peripheral blood. The receptor comes from a man in his forties or fifties with acute or convalescent COVID-19. The sequence links TRBV5-1 to TRBJ2-3, with a weak D call of TRBD2 (7 bases match). The CDR3 protein: CASSLEGGGAQADTQYF. The nucleotide sequence reads TGCGCCAGCAGCTTGGAAGGGGGAGGGGCACAAGCAGATACGCAGTATTTT.